The 24 T cell receptor beta chains presented below share a single source sample, sequenced in a study of T cell changes during pregnancy in multiple sclerosis. Sequencing used immunoSEQ multiplex PCR; TCRdb keeps in-frame clones, though not all of them. The sample records around 42,000 clones, roughly 88% being singletons. Sequencing was performed on peripheral blood, taken in the first trimester of pregnancy. Receptors originate from a female donor in good health, enrolled as a control in a pregnancy study.

The CDR3, as DNA: TGTGCCAGCAGTCCGGACTACCTTAGCAATCAGCCCCAGCATTTT. It codes for CASSPDYLSNQPQHF. The chain links TRBV27 to TRBJ1-5; D is undetermined. Germline V lookup: CDR1 MNHEY, CDR2 SMNVEV (reference sequence). V lost 5 bases and J lost 0, with 11 bases in between. This CDR3 contains 15 residues.

The chain has TRBV4-1 and TRBJ2-7; 12 bases align to TRBD2. The V gene's germline CDR1 is MGHRA and CDR2 YSYEKL. The trim removed 4 bases at V and 5 bases at J, leaving 6 bases unmatched. The CDR3 sequence is 15 residues long. The CDR3 nucleotides read TGCGCCAGCAGCCGTGGACTAGCGGGATCGGACGAGCAGTACTTC. Its protein is CASSRGLAGSDEQYF.

The rearrangement joins TRBV13 to TRBJ2-1; TRBD1 aligns across 9 bases. The germline V gene has CDR1 PRHDT and CDR2 FYEKMQ (reference sequence). This CDR3 spans 15 amino acids. The V and J ends lost 5 bases and 6 bases, in that order; junction bases with no gene match: 8. The CDR3: CASSADRGPPNEQFF. CDR3 in DNA: TGTGCCAGCAGCGCGGACAGGGGACCCCCCAATGAGCAGTTCTTC.

The count of this clone is one. This sequence joins TRBV28 and TRBJ2-5; 8 bases match TRBD2. This CDR3 comprises 12 residues. Germline CDR1 and CDR2: MDHEN and SYDVKM. Unmatched junction bases numbered 4, after V lost 7 bases and J lost 6 bases. The CDR3 DNA reads TGTGCCAGCAAAGCGGGAGAAAAGACCCAGTACTTC. Amino acids: CASKAGEKTQYF.

This clone came up once. This sequence joins TRBV5-5 and TRBJ2-2; D is unclear. V shed 0 bases and J shed 7 bases, with 16 bases lying between them. This CDR3 is 16 amino acids long. The V gene's germline CDR1 is SGHKS and CDR2 YYEKEE (reference sequence). The CDR3 protein is CASSLENSPGSGELFF. The DNA of the CDR3 is TGTGCCAGCAGCTTGGAGAACAGCCCTGGTAGCGGGGAGCTGTTTTTT.

The rearrangement links TRBV12-5 to TRBJ1-1; D might be TRBD1 (5 bases). V was pared by 6 bases and J by 7 bases, with 18 bases between. Germline values: CDR1 LGHNT, CDR2 FRNRAP. The length of the CDR3 is 14 residues. Here the CDR3 DNA reads TGTGCTAGTGGGCCCTCGGGAGGGGTGAGTGAAGCTTTCTTT. It translates to CASGPSGGVSEAFF. The full variable domain, rest sourced from reference TRBV12-5 and TRBJ1-1, is DARVTQTPRHKVTEMGQEVTMRCQPILGHNTVFWYRQTMMQGLELLAYFRNRAPLDDSGMPKDRFSAEMPDATLATLKIQPSEPRDSAVYFCASGPSGGVSEAFFGQGTRLTVV.

The chain joins TRBV28 to TRBJ2-2, with D maybe TRBD1 (5 bases). The CDR3 length is 18 residues. Germline V gene lookup returns CDR1 MDHEN and CDR2 SYDVKM. V was shortened by 5 bases and J by 1 base, with 20 bases between the two germline ends. CDR3 amino acids: CASSLTSLSRVNTGELFF. Written as DNA, the CDR3 is TGTGCCAGCAGTCTCACCTCTCTGAGCAGGGTGAACACCGGGGAGCTGTTTTTT.

V and J are TRBV19 and TRBJ1-6; D might be TRBD1 (6 bases). The germline V gene encodes CDR1 LNHDA and CDR2 SQIVND (reference sequence). Between the trimmed V and J ends, which lost 7 bases and 9 bases, there was a span of 16 bases. CDR3 length equals 14 residues. For the CDR3, the DNA is TGTGCCAGTACCTACAGGGTTGTAGGTTCACCCCTCCACTTT. It yields the protein CASTYRVVGSPLHF. The whole variable domain, remainder taken from reference TRBV19 and TRBJ1-6, is DGGITQSPKYLFRKEGQNVTLSCEQNLNHDAMYWYRQDPGQGLRLIYYSQIVNDFQKGDIAEGYSVSREKKESFPLTVTSAQKNPTAFYLCASTYRVVGSPLHFGNGTRLTVT.

The gene calls are TRBV27 and TRBJ1-3; D remains ambiguous. CDR1 and CDR2 (germline): MNHEY, SMNVEV (reference sequence). The CDR3 is made up of 15 amino acids. Trimming cost V 0 bases and J 0 bases, with 6 bases left between them. The CDR3 region is CASSLSRYSGNTIYF. CDR3 in DNA: TGTGCCAGCAGTTTATCACGGTACTCTGGAAACACCATATATTTT.

CDR3: CASSPKYNEQFF. The CDR3 region has the DNA TGTGCCAGCAGCCCAAAATACAATGAGCAGTTCTTC. V gene TRBV7-3 combines with J gene TRBJ2-1; no definite D call. The CDR3 length is 12 residues. V lost 5 bases to trimming and J lost 4 bases, with 6 bases between them. The germline V gene encodes CDR1 SGHTA and CDR2 FQGTGA. Drawing the rest from reference TRBV7-3 and TRBJ2-1, the complete variable domain is GAGVSQTPSNKVTEKGKYVELRCDPISGHTALYWYRQSLGQGPEFLIYFQGTGAADDSGLPNDRFFAVRPEGSVSTLKIQRTERGDSAVYLCASSPKYNEQFFGPGTRLTVL.

V usage is TRBV6-1 and J usage is TRBJ1-1; 8 nucleotides match TRBD1. The germline V gene has CDR1 MNHNS and CDR2 SASEGT. V lost 6 bases and J lost 3; bases outside the gene matches: 3. CDR3 length: 13 residues. CDR3 sequence (DNA): TGTGCCAGCAGGGGGACAGGAGACACTGAAGCTTTCTTT. Residues: CASRGTGDTEAFF.

The rearrangement links TRBV7-9 to TRBJ2-1, with TRBD2 matching 8 bases. The CDR3 has 14 amino acids. From germline, CDR1 is SEHNR and CDR2 FQNEAQ (reference sequence). Trimming removed 0 bases from V and 8 bases from J; junction bases left unmatched: 3. In DNA form, the CDR3 reads TGTGCCAGCAGCTTAGCATCGGGGGGGGATGAGCAGTTCTTC. Translation gives CASSLASGGDEQFF.

The chain employs TRBV2 and TRBJ1-1, with 7 nucleotides matching TRBD1. Losses at the gene ends were 10 bases for V and 4 bases for J; bases not matched to a gene: 9. The CDR3 is made up of 13 amino acids. CDR1 SNHLY and CDR2 FYNNEI come from the germline V gene. CDR3 sequence: CAIPKGAGTEAFF. CDR3 nucleotide sequence: TGTGCCATCCCGAAGGGGGCGGGCACTGAAGCTTTCTTT.

This clone was detected only once. This chain uses TRBV15 with TRBJ1-4; tentatively, D is TRBD1 (5 bases). Trimming stripped 1 base from V and 6 bases from J, with 15 bases between. CDR1 and CDR2 (germline): LNHNV, YYDKDF (reference sequence). The CDR3 contains 16 residues. CDR3 in DNA: TGTGCCACCAGCAGAGCGATTGGGAAAGGGGATGAAAAACTGTTTTTT. It translates to CATSRAIGKGDEKLFF.

This clone was observed a single time. The chain links TRBV19 to TRBJ1-6; TRBD1 aligns across 8 bases. The CDR3 is made up of 14 amino acids. Trimming took 9 bases from V and 7 from J; bases not matched to a gene: 8. CDR1 LNHDA and CDR2 SQIVND come from the germline V gene (reference sequence). CDR3: CASGQGRVNSPLHF. DNA of the CDR3: TGTGCCAGCGGACAGGGCCGGGTAAATTCACCCCTCCACTTT.

The chain combines TRBV7-2 with TRBJ1-5; D possibly corresponds to TRBD1 (5 bases). The ends were cut back, 5 bases at V and 5 bases at J, with 10 bases in the middle. This CDR3 spans 13 amino acids. Looked up from germline, CDR1 is SGHTA and CDR2 is FQGNSA. Here the CDR3 reads CASSPLRDQPQHF. The CDR3 DNA sequence: TGTGCCAGCAGCCCTCTCAGGGATCAGCCCCAGCATTTT.

This clone was seen at least ten times. The rearrangement links TRBV19 to TRBJ1-1; D gene ambiguous. There are 15 residues in the CDR3. Per the germline V gene, CDR1 is LNHDA and CDR2 is SQIVND (reference sequence). Trimming removed 3 bases from V and 5 bases from J, with 16 bases in between. CDR3 nucleotide sequence: TGTGCCAGTAGTATTCCCGCGGCCATGAGGACTGAAGCTTTCTTT. Protein: CASSIPAAMRTEAFF.

Details on this clone: Mismatch with germline at one junction end may stem from a read error. V and J are TRBV13 and TRBJ2-5; a weak D match, TRBD2 (6 bases). Germline-derived CDR1 and CDR2 are PRHDT and FYEKMQ (reference sequence). The CDR3 consists of 13 residues. In nucleotides, the CDR3 is TGTGCCAGCAGCCAAATCTCGCGGGGAGCGGCAGACTTC. Residues: CASSQISRGAADF.

The chain employs TRBV5-1 and TRBJ2-1; 9 nucleotides line up with TRBD1. This CDR3 is 15 amino acids long. Germline assignment: CDR1 SGHRS and CDR2 YFSETQ. With 10 bases clipped from V and 6 bases from J, the junction kept 14 bases outside the gene matches. The CDR3 bases are TGCGCCGGCCGTCCCGGGACAGGGCCAGCCAATGAGCAGTTCTTC. Translated, it gives CAGRPGTGPANEQFF.

CDR3 sequence: CASSRTGASHEQYF. The CDR3 DNA reads as TGTGCCAGCTCACGGACAGGGGCTTCCCACGAGCAGTACTTC. The chain carries TRBV18 and TRBJ2-7; TRBD1 agrees at 9 bases. CDR1 KGHSH and CDR2 LQKENI come from the germline V gene. Trimming took 4 bases from V and 5 from J; bases not matched to a gene: 6. This CDR3 region has 14 residues.

The chain couples TRBV13 to TRBJ2-6; a possible D gene is TRBD1 (5 bases). The germline V gene has CDR1 PRHDT and CDR2 FYEKMQ (reference sequence). The ends were cut back, 6 bases at V and 0 bases at J, with 9 bases in the middle. This CDR3 has 15 residues. CDR3 nucleotide sequence: TGTGCCAGCAGTCAGGGTGTCTCTGGGGCCAACGTCCTGACTTTC. This encodes CASSQGVSGANVLTF. The whole variable domain, filled in from reference TRBV13 and TRBJ2-6, reads AAGVIQSPRHLIKEKRETATLKCYPIPRHDTVYWYQQGPGQDPQFLISFYEKMQSDKGSIPDRFSAQQFSDYHSELNMSSLELGDSALYFCASSQGVSGANVLTFGAGSRLTVL.

V gene TRBV11-3 combines with J gene TRBJ2-3, with 7 bases lining up with TRBD1. The germline gives CDR1 SGHNT, CDR2 YENEEA. The CDR3 is made up of 13 amino acids. Trimming at V came to 1 base and at J to 9 bases, leaving 4 bases not matched to a gene. CDR3 sequence reads: CASSLVQGMTQYF. The CDR3 nucleotides read TGTGCCAGCAGCTTAGTACAGGGGATGACGCAGTATTTT.

The genes are TRBV7-9 and TRBJ2-1; TRBD2 might be the D (6 bases). Trimming pared 5 bases from V and 2 bases from J, leaving 16 bases between. This CDR3 region has 16 residues. Germline values: CDR1 SEHNR, CDR2 FQNEAQ (reference sequence). CDR3 loop: CASSNWGGATYNEQFF. CDR3 in DNA: TGTGCCAGCAGCAATTGGGGCGGGGCGACCTACAATGAGCAGTTCTTC. The variable domain in full, with the rest retrieved from reference TRBV7-9 and TRBJ2-1, is DTGVSQNPRHKITKRGQNVTFRCDPISEHNRLYWYRQTLGQGPEFLTYFQNEAQLEKSRLLSDRFSAERPKGSFSTLEIQRTEQGDSAMYLCASSNWGGATYNEQFFGPGTRLTVL.

In nucleotides, the CDR3 is TGTGCCAGCAGGATGGGCAGTGGAGAGCAGTTCTTC. Protein: CASRMGSGEQFF. The chain has TRBV6-4 and TRBJ2-1; D unresolved. Trimming shortened V by 6 bases and J by 10 bases, and 13 bases separated the two germline ends. CDR1 is MRHNA, CDR2 SNTAGT, per germline. The CDR3 covers 12 residues.